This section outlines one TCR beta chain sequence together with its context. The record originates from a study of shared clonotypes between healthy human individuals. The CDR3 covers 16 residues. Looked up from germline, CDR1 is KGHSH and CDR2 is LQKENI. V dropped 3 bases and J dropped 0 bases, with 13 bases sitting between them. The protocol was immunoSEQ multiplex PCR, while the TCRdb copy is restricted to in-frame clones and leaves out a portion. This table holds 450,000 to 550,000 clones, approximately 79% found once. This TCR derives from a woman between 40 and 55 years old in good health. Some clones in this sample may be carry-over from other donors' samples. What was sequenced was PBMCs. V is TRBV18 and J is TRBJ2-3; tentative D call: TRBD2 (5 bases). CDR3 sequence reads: CASSPRAVLSTDTQYF. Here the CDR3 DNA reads TGTGCCAGCTCACCGAGGGCCGTATTAAGCACAGATACGCAGTATTTT.